Listed below are T cell receptor beta chains from one sample, sequenced in a study of early T cells in non-severe SARS-CoV-2 infection. Via MiXCR, TCRdb re-called the 5' RACE reads, giving one row per CDR3 protein. The table lists 45,000 or so distinct CDR3 sequences, 6.1% of them singletons. Material: whole blood. These receptor sequences come from an adult who was a healthcare worker with PCR-confirmed SARS-CoV-2 infection or an uninfected control (not recorded which). The CDR3 runs from the conserved cysteine through the conserved F or W. D genes are given only for firm matches. Only some rows state a clone size, as once, few, many or a class for expanded clones.

size	V	D	J	CDR3	DNA
medium-sized	TRBV10-2	TRBD1	TRBJ2-1	CASSVSGGSSYNEQFF	TGCGCCAGCAGTGTGTCAGGGGGCAGCTCCTACAATGAGCAGTTCTTC
many	TRBV28	NA	TRBJ2-2	CASSSPQGNTGELFF	TGTGCCAGCAGTTCCCCTCAGGGGAACACCGGGGAGCTGTTTTTT
few	TRBV7-2	NA	TRBJ1-5	CASSLGGGSVQPQHF	TGTGCCAGCAGCCTAGGGGGGGGCTCGGTTCAGCCCCAGCATTTT
NA	TRBV6-1	TRBD1	TRBJ2-5	CASSEGSGTGPETQYF	TGTGCCAGCAGTGAAGGGTCCGGGACAGGGCCAGAGACCCAGTACTTC
few	TRBV2	TRBD1	TRBJ2-3	CASSRDRGNTDTQYF	TGTGCCAGCAGCCGGGACAGGGGTAACACAGATACGCAGTATTTT
many	TRBV7-9	NA	TRBJ2-3	CASSLEGSTDTQYF	TGTGCCAGCAGCTTAGAAGGAAGCACAGATACGCAGTATTTT
many	TRBV5-1	NA	TRBJ2-1	CASSLAVTGRDNEQFF	TGCGCCAGCAGCTTGGCCGTAACAGGGAGAGACAATGAGCAGTTCTTC
NA	TRBV2	NA	TRBJ1-2	CASNSRGDYGYTF	TGTGCCAGCAATAGCAGGGGAGACTATGGCTACACCTTC
NA	TRBV30	TRBD1	TRBJ1-1	CAWSVLTGTKAFF	TGTGCCTGGAGTGTACTGACAGGGACTAAAGCTTTCTTT
many	TRBV7-2	TRBD2	TRBJ2-1	CASSLGLAGGREQFF	TGTGCCAGCAGCTTGGGCCTAGCGGGGGGACGTGAGCAGTTCTTC
many	TRBV7-9	NA	TRBJ1-2	CASSTQPYGYTF	TGTGCCAGCAGTACCCAACCCTATGGCTACACCTTC
many	TRBV7-9	TRBD1	TRBJ2-1	CASSSARLGTEYNEQFF	TGTGCCAGCAGCTCAGCCCGCCTAGGGACAGAGTACAATGAGCAGTTCTTC
many	TRBV6-5	NA	TRBJ1-1	CASSPQGTANTEAFF	TGTGCCAGCAGCCCCCAGGGAACAGCCAACACTGAAGCTTTCTTT
many	TRBV4-3	TRBD2	TRBJ2-3	CASSQVLAGGRADTQYF	TGCGCCAGCAGCCAGGTGTTAGCGGGGGGGCGGGCAGATACGCAGTATTTT
many	TRBV28	TRBD1	TRBJ2-7	CASRSPGTGGYEQYF	TGTGCCAGCAGGTCGCCCGGGACAGGGGGTTACGAGCAGTACTTC
NA	TRBV20-1	NA	TRBJ1-2	CSARDSGGYGYTF	TGCAGTGCTAGAGATTCGGGGGGCTATGGCTACACCTTC
NA	TRBV6-4	TRBD1	TRBJ1-5	CASSALDHRGHQPQHF	TGTGCCAGCAGTGCCCTCGACCACAGGGGGCATCAGCCCCAGCATTTT
NA	TRBV29-1	NA	TRBJ2-7	CSATEPGIAEQYF	TGCAGCGCTACTGAACCGGGCATCGCCGAGCAGTACTTC
NA	TRBV7-2	TRBD2	TRBJ2-2	CASSFSGGAGELFF	TGTGCCAGCAGCTTTAGCGGGGGGGCCGGGGAGCTGTTTTTT
many	TRBV20-1	TRBD1	TRBJ1-2	CSARDRADRGFGYTF	TGCAGTGCTAGGGATAGGGCGGACAGGGGGTTTGGCTACACCTTC
few	TRBV27	TRBD1	TRBJ1-1	CASSLIGRGSNTEAFF	TGTGCCAGCAGTTTAATCGGCAGGGGGTCGAACACTGAAGCTTTCTTT
many	TRBV20-1	TRBD1	TRBJ1-2	CSAKQGEVYGYTF	TGCAGTGCTAAACAGGGGGAGGTCTATGGCTACACCTTC
few	TRBV9	NA	TRBJ2-1	CASSVDYGYNEQFF	TGTGCCAGCAGCGTAGATTACGGTTACAATGAGCAGTTCTTC
many	TRBV7-2	TRBD2	TRBJ2-1	CASSLLAGGYNEQFF	TGTGCCAGCAGCCTCCTAGCGGGGGGGTACAATGAGCAGTTCTTC
many	TRBV18	NA	TRBJ1-6	CASSPGYGAYNSPLHF	TGTGCCAGCTCACCGGGTTATGGGGCCTACAATTCACCCCTCCACTTT
many	TRBV6-2/TRBV6-3	NA	TRBJ1-6	CASSYQHYTGHPSPLHF	TGTGCCAGCAGTTACCAACATTATACGGGACACCCTTCACCCCTCCACTTT
few	TRBV5-1	TRBD2	TRBJ2-3	CASSLGAGGRTDTQYF	TGCGCCAGCAGCTTGGGAGCGGGGGGCCGGACAGATACGCAGTATTTT
NA	TRBV25-1	NA	TRBJ2-7	CASSSFGDEQYF	TGTGCCAGCAGTTCCTTTGGGGACGAGCAGTACTTC
many	TRBV2	NA	TRBJ2-7	CASSFYEQYF	TGTGCCAGCAGTTTCTACGAGCAGTACTTC
few	TRBV20-1	NA	TRBJ2-7	CSARKRAAQGPYEQYF	TGCAGTGCTAGGAAAAGAGCCGCTCAGGGGCCCTACGAGCAGTACTTC
NA	TRBV13	NA	TRBJ2-7	CASSLGPATYEQYF	TGTGCCAGCAGCTTAGGGCCAGCGACCTACGAGCAGTACTTC
many	TRBV3-1	TRBD2	TRBJ2-1	CASSQLAGVNNEQFF	TGTGCCAGCAGCCAACTAGCGGGGGTAAACAATGAGCAGTTCTTC
few	TRBV20-1	NA	TRBJ2-3	CSARLQGRRTDTQYF	TGCAGTGCTAGACTACAGGGACGTCGTACAGATACGCAGTATTTT
NA	TRBV19	TRBD1	TRBJ2-1	CASSGGQGAIYNEQFF	TGTGCCAGTAGTGGGGGACAGGGGGCGATCTACAATGAGCAGTTCTTC
many	TRBV7-2	NA	TRBJ2-2	CASSRDRNTGELFF	TGTGCCAGCAGCCGGGATCGGAACACCGGGGAGCTGTTTTTT
NA	TRBV4-3	NA	TRBJ2-2	CASSQDGAGFDTGELFF	TGCGCCAGCAGCCAAGATGGGGCAGGGTTTGACACCGGGGAGCTGTTTTTT
many	TRBV7-6	NA	TRBJ2-7	CASSLSTAASYEQYF	TGTGCCAGCAGCCTTTCGACAGCCGCTTCTTACGAGCAGTACTTC
NA	TRBV19	TRBD1	TRBJ1-4	CASRLTGRRGINEKLFF	TGTGCCAGTAGACTGACAGGGCGACGTGGGATTAATGAAAAACTGTTTTTT
NA	TRBV7-6	TRBD1	TRBJ2-5	CASSLRDRGGETQYF	TGTGCCAGCAGCCTCCGGGACAGGGGAGGAGAGACCCAGTACTTC
many	TRBV20-1	NA	TRBJ1-6	CSARGQPKSPLHF	TGCAGTGCTAGAGGCCAGCCGAAGTCACCCCTCCACTTT
few	TRBV3-1	TRBD1	TRBJ2-7	CASSPFPGGSPYEQYF	TGTGCCAGCAGCCCTTTCCCAGGGGGTTCTCCCTACGAGCAGTACTTC
many	TRBV7-9	NA	TRBJ2-6	CASSTTTVFLSGANVLTF	TGTGCCAGCAGCACAACGACAGTTTTTCTCTCTGGGGCCAACGTCCTGACTTTC
many	TRBV11-2	TRBD1	TRBJ1-6	CASSLTGLDSPLHF	TGTGCCAGCAGCTTGACAGGGCTCGATTCACCCCTCCACTTT
NA	TRBV7-8	TRBD2	TRBJ2-1	CASSFRTSGGAREQFF	TGTGCCAGCAGCTTCCGGACTAGCGGGGGGGCCCGGGAGCAGTTCTTC
many	TRBV20-1	TRBD1	TRBJ2-2	CSVGTGTPNTGELFF	TGCAGTGTCGGGACAGGGACACCGAACACCGGGGAGCTGTTTTTT
many	TRBV9	NA	TRBJ2-7	CASSVSNTHEQYF	TGTGCCAGCAGCGTGTCCAATACCCACGAGCAGTACTTC